Each of the 5 T cell receptor beta chains below was sequenced from the same sample in a study of cytomegalovirus exposure and HLA in healthy donors. PCR primers comprised 60 Vbeta and 13 Jbeta primers. The data were produced by immunoSEQ multiplex PCR, yet TCRdb's version contains in-frame clones alone and is incomplete. The sample holds 150,000 to 200,000 clones, approximately 80% seen once. The sample was PBMCs. All receptors derive from a woman aged 30 to 39 in good health and CMV-seronegative.

V usage is TRBV7-3 and J usage is TRBJ2-1, with 10 nucleotides matching TRBD1. Germline assignment: CDR1 SGHTA and CDR2 FQGTGA. V dropped 4 bases and J dropped 10; count of bases not matched to a gene: 7. This CDR3 comprises 14 residues. The CDR3 region has the DNA TGTGCCAGCAGCTCGCGACAGGGGGCAGGGGAGCAGTTCTTC. Translating gives CASSSRQGAGEQFF.

The CDR3 nucleotides are TGTGCCAGCAGCCAAGCAGGGAACGCTTTCTTT. This codes for CASSQAGNAFF. V usage is TRBV14 and J usage is TRBJ1-1, with a tentative D call TRBD1 (5 bases). Germline V gene data show CDR1 as SGHDN and CDR2 as FVKESK. CDR3 length equals 11 residues. The V end was cut by 1 base, the J end by 11 bases, with 8 bases between.

This chain joins TRBV29-1 and TRBJ1-2, with 8 bases lining up with TRBD1. The CDR3 spans 13 residues. V dropped 6 bases and J dropped 5; count of bases not matched to a gene: 8. From germline, CDR1 is SQVTM and CDR2 ANQGSEA. The DNA of the CDR3 is TGCAGCGTAGGGACAGGACAAATTTATGGCTACACCTTC. Translation gives CSVGTGQIYGYTF.

The V and J genes are TRBV14 and TRBJ2-5; D is perhaps TRBD2 (5 bases). Between the trimmed V and J ends, which lost 0 bases and 4 bases, there was a span of 27 bases. The CDR3 runs 20 residues. The V gene's germline CDR1 is SGHDN and CDR2 FVKESK. The chain's CDR3 is CASSQEPITWWSADRETQYF. The CDR3 DNA sequence: TGTGCCAGCAGCCAAGAGCCGATTACCTGGTGGTCAGCGGATAGAGAGACCCAGTACTTC.

This chain uses TRBV30 with TRBJ2-5, with TRBD1 matching 8 bases. CDR1 is GTSNPN, CDR2 SVGIG, per germline (reference sequence). Trimming at V came to 3 bases and at J to 4 bases, leaving 10 bases not matched to a gene. The CDR3 extends over 15 amino acids. CDR3 bases: TGTGCCTGGAGCCTCGGACAGGGTGGTGGAGAGACCCAGTACTTC. This sequence encodes CAWSLGQGGGETQYF.